The next 25 T cell receptor beta chains were all read from a single sample in a study of neurological immune-mediated disorders. From the 5' RACE reads, TCRdb called clonotypes with MiXCR, one entry per CDR3 protein. The data contain tens of thousands of distinct CDR3 sequences, 10% of them singletons. The specimen sequenced was PBMCs. The receptors stem from a man in his forties or fifties in good health.

This clonotype was detected ten times or more. The V gene is TRBV16, the J gene TRBJ2-5; no definite D call. The germline V gene has CDR1 KGHSY and CDR2 FQNENV. The CDR3 extends over 12 amino acids. The V end lost 0 bases, the J end lost 5 bases, and 4 bases lay between the germline ends. CDR3 DNA sequence: TGTGCCAGCAGCCAATCGGGGGAGACCCAGTACTTC. This codes for CASSQSGETQYF.

The J gene is TRBJ2-3, the V gene TRBV20-1; 9 bases map to TRBD2. CDR1 and CDR2 (germline): DFQATT, SNEGSKA (reference sequence). The CDR3 loop spans 17 amino acids. The V gene end was trimmed by 6 bases and the J gene end by 2 bases; junction bases not matched to a gene: 15. DNA of the CDR3: TGCAGTGCCGACGGGGGATTCGCGGGAGGGAACACAGATACGCAGTATTTT. Its protein product is CSADGGFAGGNTDTQYF.

This clonotype was recorded a few times. V usage is TRBV5-1 and J usage is TRBJ2-5; D unresolved. V lost 4 bases and J 3 bases, leaving 10 bases between the germline ends. Germline V gene lookup returns CDR1 SGHRS and CDR2 YFSETQ. The CDR3 runs 13 residues. CDR3 sequence: CASSNFNEETQYF. The CDR3 DNA follows: TGCGCCAGCAGCAACTTCAACGAAGAGACCCAGTACTTC.

This clonotype has ten or more counts. The genes are TRBV29-1 and TRBJ2-1, with D tentatively TRBD1 or TRBD2 (5 bases each). This CDR3 has 14 residues. With 3 bases removed from V and 5 bases from J, the gap between germline ends came to 14 bases. The V gene's germline CDR1 is SQVTM and CDR2 ANQGSEA. The CDR3 DNA reads as TGCAGCGTTGAGAAGGGGAGTGCGAACAATGAGCAGTTCTTC. Its protein is CSVEKGSANNEQFF.

Ten or more counts support this clonotype. The chain joins TRBV3-1 to TRBJ2-2; D remains ambiguous. Trimming took 2 bases from V and 2 from J, leaving 9 bases between them. Germline-derived CDR1 and CDR2 are LGHDT and YNNKEL (reference sequence). This CDR3 has 15 residues. CDR3 sequence: CASSQRDLNTGELFF. Here the CDR3 DNA reads TGTGCCAGCAGCCAAAGGGATCTAAACACCGGGGAGCTGTTTTTT.

This clonotype appeared once. The chain recombines TRBV18 with TRBJ2-1; D call uncertain. The CDR3 extends over 14 amino acids. CDR1 is KGHSH and CDR2 is LQKENI in the germline V gene. V lost 3 bases and J 6 bases, leaving 12 bases between the germline ends. For the CDR3, the DNA is TGTGCCAGCTCACCCGAGGCCTCCGCCAATGAGCAGTTCTTC. Its translation: CASSPEASANEQFF.

This clonotype occurred many times. The chain couples TRBV28 to TRBJ2-7; 9 bases align to TRBD2. Per the germline V gene, CDR1 is MDHEN and CDR2 is SYDVKM. This CDR3 has 15 residues. Trimming removed 6 bases from V and 0 bases from J; junction bases left unmatched: 6. The CDR3 here is CASSSAGGSSYEQYF. The CDR3 bases are TGTGCCAGCAGCTCGGCGGGGGGGAGCTCCTACGAGCAGTACTTC.

This clonotype was seen repeatedly, ten times or more. The chain employs TRBV7-3 and TRBJ2-3, with 11 bases lining up with TRBD1. Germline CDR1 reads SGHTA; CDR2 reads FQGTGA. V gave up 5 bases and J gave up 2 bases; unmatched junction bases: 3. The CDR3 loop spans 15 amino acids. In DNA form, the CDR3 reads TGTGCCAGCAGCCGGACAGGGGGCACCACAGATACGCAGTATTTT. It specifies CASSRTGGTTDTQYF.

This clonotype has ten or more counts. The J gene is TRBJ2-7, the V gene TRBV29-1; D is undetermined. The CDR3 length is 12 residues. The germline gives CDR1 SQVTM, CDR2 ANQGSEA. Between the trimmed V and J ends, which lost 3 bases and 1 base, there was a span of 7 bases. CDR3 in DNA: TGCAGCGTTGAGACCCCGTCCTACGAGCAGTACTTC. Amino acids: CSVETPSYEQYF.

This clonotype was seen repeatedly, ten times or more. Here the CDR3 DNA reads TGCGCCAGCAGCTTGGAAGGGACTAGCGTTCTAAGAGATCAAGAGACCCAGTACTTC. It codes for CASSLEGTSVLRDQETQYF. The rearrangement uses TRBV5-1 and TRBJ2-5; TRBD2 matches 10 bases. The germline V gene has CDR1 SGHRS and CDR2 YFSETQ. This CDR3 region has 19 residues. V shed 0 bases, J shed 2 bases, and the junction held 13 bases outside the gene matches.

Ten or more counts support this clonotype. The chain combines TRBV5-1 with TRBJ2-3; D tentatively reads TRBD1 or TRBD2 (6 bases each). V lost 2 bases, J lost 5 bases, and 15 bases lay in between. There are 15 residues in the CDR3. CDR1 SGHRS and CDR2 YFSETQ come from the germline V gene. CDR3 coding DNA: TGCGCCAGCAGCTTCGGGGGCCGCGACGGAGATACGCAGTATTTT. Translating gives CASSFGGRDGDTQYF.

This clonotype was seen many times. The V and J genes are TRBV14 and TRBJ2-3; D is unresolved. The ends were cut back, 7 bases at V and 2 bases at J, with 13 bases in the middle. CDR1 and CDR2 (germline): SGHDN, FVKESK. The CDR3 is made up of 14 amino acids. In DNA form, the CDR3 reads TGTGCCAGCACTCCCGGACGAAACACAGATACGCAGTATTTT. Its translation is CASTPGRNTDTQYF.

The sample holds a few counts of this clonotype. This rearrangement joins TRBV20-1 to TRBJ2-1, with 10 bases aligning to TRBD2. The CDR3 is made up of 15 amino acids. V was clipped by 1 base and J by 7 bases; unmatched bases: 7. Germline V gives CDR1 DFQATT, CDR2 SNEGSKA (reference sequence). Written as DNA, the CDR3 is TGCAGTGCTAGAGGTTCTAGCGGGGGTACGAATGAGCAGTTCTTC. Amino acids: CSARGSSGGTNEQFF.

With respect to this clonotype: Just one base apart from a much larger clone, this may be a read error. The chain recombines TRBV29-1 with TRBJ1-1; TRBD1 is a possible D gene (6 bases). Germline V gene data show CDR1 as SQVTM and CDR2 as ANQGSEA. There are 12 residues in the CDR3. CDR3 protein: CGVARGNTEAFF. CDR3 bases: TGCGGCGTTGCCAGGGGAAACACTGAAGCTTTCTTT.

About this clonotype: With a much larger clone just one base away, this may be a read error. The rearrangement links TRBV5-1 to TRBJ2-1, with no clear D. The CDR3 runs 14 residues. CDR1 is SGHRS, CDR2 YFSETQ, per germline. The CDR3 DNA sequence: TGCACCAGCAGCTTGGAAAGCAGCGCATGGAAGCAGTTCTTC. Translating it yields CTSSLESSAWKQFF.

This clonotype was counted many times. This chain connects TRBV19 to TRBJ2-2, with D maybe TRBD1 (5 bases). V lost 8 bases and J 2 bases, leaving 12 bases between the germline ends. The length of the CDR3 is 14 residues. CDR1 and CDR2 from the germline V gene are LNHDA and SQIVND (reference sequence). CDR3 nucleotide sequence: TGTGCCAGTTGGCCCGACAGCAACACCGGGGAGCTGTTTTTT. Translation gives CASWPDSNTGELFF.

This clonotype was picked up many times. The J gene is TRBJ2-7, the V gene TRBV20-1; 11 bases fit TRBD2. CDR3 size: 14 residues. The V gene end was trimmed by 7 bases and the J gene end by 3 bases; junction bases not matched to a gene: 8. Germline lookup yields CDR1 DFQATT and CDR2 SNEGSKA (reference sequence). DNA for the CDR3: TGCAGTGTCCCATTAGCGGGGGGGTTCTACGAGCAGTACTTC. It is translated as CSVPLAGGFYEQYF.

In this sample, this clonotype turned up a few times. V usage is TRBV27 and J usage is TRBJ2-3; maybe TRBD2 (6 bases). The CDR3 is made up of 15 amino acids. Germline V gives CDR1 MNHEY, CDR2 SMNVEV (reference sequence). Trimming removed 5 bases from V and 6 bases from J, with 18 bases in between. CDR3 protein: CASSPLARQWDTQYF. CDR3 coding DNA: TGTGCCAGCAGTCCGCTAGCGAGACAGTGGGATACGCAGTATTTT.

This clonotype was seen ten or more times. The V gene is TRBV9, the J gene TRBJ2-3; the match to TRBD2 covers 14 bases. The CDR3 extends over 17 amino acids. Germline trimming cut 4 bases from V and 2 bases from J; bases unmatched to any gene: 6. Germline CDR1 reads SGDLS; CDR2 reads YYNGEE. This CDR3 is CASSIGTSGRATDTQYF. As DNA, the CDR3 is TGTGCCAGCAGCATCGGGACTAGCGGGAGAGCCACAGATACGCAGTATTTT. The whole variable domain, remainder taken from reference TRBV9 and TRBJ2-3, is DSGVTQTPKHLITATGQRVTLRCSPRSGDLSVYWYQQSLDQGLQFLIQYYNGEERAKGNILERFSAQQFPDLHSELNLSSLELGDSALYFCASSIGTSGRATDTQYFGPGTRLTVL.

This clonotype was seen a few times. The chain recombines TRBV5-1 with TRBJ2-7, with a tentative D call TRBD2 (5 bases). The ends were cut back, 0 bases at V and 2 bases at J, with 9 bases in the middle. There are 14 residues in the CDR3. CDR1 and CDR2 (germline): SGHRS, YFSETQ. CDR3 nucleotide sequence: TGCGCCAGCAGCTTGGGACGGGGTCCCTACGAGCAGTACTTC. The encoded protein is CASSLGRGPYEQYF.

This clonotype was picked up many times. A much larger clone differs by one base, so this may be a read error. The chain links TRBV5-1 to TRBJ2-1, with a weak D call TRBD1 (5 bases). V lost 1 base to trimming and J lost 6 bases, with 11 bases between them. The germline gives CDR1 SGHRS, CDR2 YFSETQ. The CDR3 is 14 amino acids. The chain's CDR3 is CASSLSRVSNEQFF. The DNA of the CDR3 is TGCGCCAGCAGCTTGTCCAGGGTATCCAATGAGCAGTTCTTC.

In this sample, this clonotype turned up many times. This chain joins TRBV20-1 and TRBJ1-4; D is ambiguous. Germline CDR1 and CDR2: DFQATT and SNEGSKA (reference sequence). This CDR3 region has 12 residues. Trimming shortened V by 6 bases and J by 5 bases, and 10 bases separated the two germline ends. The CDR3 is CSARQENEKLFF. CDR3 DNA: TGCAGTGCACGGCAGGAGAATGAAAAACTGTTTTTT.

This clonotype was seen ten or more times. CDR3: CASTRGQGTGQPQHF. In nucleotides, the CDR3 is TGTGCCAGCACCCGGGGACAGGGGACGGGGCAGCCCCAGCATTTT. The genes are TRBV6-1 and TRBJ1-5, with 10 positions matching TRBD1. V lost 7 bases, J lost 7 bases, and 10 bases stayed unmatched. CDR1 MNHNS and CDR2 SASEGT come from the germline V gene. The length of the CDR3 is 15 residues.

This clonotype came up many times. The chain recombines TRBV18 with TRBJ1-5; D unresolved. From germline, CDR1 is KGHSH and CDR2 LQKENI. This CDR3 contains 14 residues. Trimming took 1 base from V and 5 from J, leaving 9 bases between them. Written as DNA, the CDR3 is TGTGCCAGCTCACCACAAGCCCTTGATCAGCCCCAGCATTTT. This sequence encodes CASSPQALDQPQHF.

This clonotype was counted many times. The rearrangement links TRBV28 to TRBJ1-1; tentatively, D is TRBD1 (6 bases). Germline assignment: CDR1 MDHEN and CDR2 SYDVKM. V was shortened by 4 bases and J by 0 bases, with 12 bases between the two germline ends. The CDR3 sequence is 15 residues long. The CDR3 bases are TGTGCCAGCAGTTCGGGGACATTCTTGAACACTGAAGCTTTCTTT. Translated, it gives CASSSGTFLNTEAFF.